Following are 10 T cell receptor beta chains from one sample sequenced in a study of regulatory T cells in long-lasting Graves disease. The time point here: newly diagnosed GD, antithyroid drugs for less than 3 months. After RNA was extracted from PBMCs, the TCR library was made from it. Construction of the TCR beta libraries employed iRepertoire HTBI primers in conjunction with Arm-PCR of CDR3 regions. TCRdb redid the calling of the multiplex PCR reads with MiXCR, one entry per CDR3 protein. Counted here are about 200,000 distinct CDR3 sequences, roughly 18% occurring once; the ten biggest clones make up 12%. This same sample was also part of a study on T cells in Graves' hyperthyroidism and ophthalmopathy.

The sample in question was peripheral blood mononuclear cells (PBMCs), obtained at new diagnosis, from a patient treated with antithyroid drugs. The source of these receptors is a woman in her 30s with Graves disease.

This clonotype was found many times. In DNA, the CDR3 is TGTGCCAGCAGCTGGGACTTGAACACTGAAGCTTTCTTT. The encoded protein is CASSWDLNTEAFF. The rearrangement joins TRBV7-9 to TRBJ1-1; TRBD1 might be the D (5 bases). The CDR3 length is 13 residues. The germline V gene encodes CDR1 SEHNR and CDR2 FQNEAQ (reference sequence). The V gene lost 4 bases and the J gene lost 0 bases, with 6 bases spanning the gap.

In its sample, this clonotype was seen many times. The chain couples TRBV11-2 to TRBJ1-1, with 12 positions matching TRBD1. V was clipped by 9 bases and J by 2 bases; unmatched bases: 7. In germline, CDR1 is SGHAT, CDR2 FQNNGV. This CDR3 has 15 amino acids. DNA of the CDR3: TGTGCCAGTATCCGGGACAGGGGGCGAAACACTGAAGCTTTCTTT. This codes for CASIRDRGRNTEAFF.

This clonotype has ten or more counts. The chain is built from TRBV6-1 and TRBJ1-1; the match to TRBD1 covers 7 bases. V was pared by 3 bases and J by 1 base, with 5 bases of the junction left unmatched. Germline V CDR1 and CDR2: MNHNS, SASEGT. The CDR3 covers 15 residues. As DNA, the CDR3 is TGTGCCAGCAGTGAGGCGGGACAGTGGAACACTGAAGCTTTCTTT. Protein sequence: CASSEAGQWNTEAFF.

About this clonotype: A much larger clone is a single base away; this may be a read error. This CDR3 is CASSQARGRATQYF. Here the CDR3 DNA reads TGCGCCAGCAGCCAAGCCAGGGGAAGGGCGACCCAGTACTTC. The genes are TRBV4-1 and TRBJ2-5; possibly TRBD1 for D (6 bases). V lost 1 base and J 7 bases, leaving 13 bases between the germline ends. This CDR3 has 14 residues. From germline, CDR1 is MGHRA and CDR2 YSYEKL.

This clonotype was counted at least ten times. The rearrangement joins TRBV18 to TRBJ2-3, with D unclear. With 3 bases removed from V and 0 bases from J, the gap between germline ends came to 7 bases. The CDR3 has 14 amino acids. CDR1 is KGHSH, CDR2 LQKENI, per germline. The CDR3 loop reads CASSPLQSTDTQYF. As DNA, the CDR3 is TGTGCCAGCTCACCTCTACAGAGCACAGATACGCAGTATTTT.

The rearrangement uses TRBV7-9 and TRBJ2-1; 9 nucleotides agree with TRBD2. The CDR3 consists of 17 residues. In germline, CDR1 is SEHNR, CDR2 FQNEAQ (reference sequence). V gave up 5 bases and J gave up 5 bases; unmatched junction bases: 13. The DNA of the CDR3 is TGTGCCAGCAGCCCCCTCCGACCCCGACTAGCGGACAATGAGCAGTTCTTC. This encodes CASSPLRPRLADNEQFF.

This clonotype was observed a few times. Mismatch with germline at one junction end may stem from a read error. V usage is TRBV28 and J usage is TRBJ1-4; D is unresolved. CDR1 and CDR2 from the germline V gene are MDHEN and SYDVKM. The CDR3 length is 14 residues. DNA of the CDR3: TGTGCCAGCAGTCTAGAACTCACCACAGAAAAACTGGTTTTT. This codes for CASSLELTTEKLVF.

This clonotype appeared once. This chain connects TRBV12-3 or TRBV12-4 to TRBJ2-5, with 8 nucleotides matching TRBD1. The CDR3 totals 15 residues. The J segment lost 2 bases and the V segment lost 6 bases, leaving 8 bases of the junction unmatched. For the CDR3, the DNA is TGTGCCAGCAGCAAGGACAGGGCCCAACAAGAGACCCAGTACTTC. It translates to CASSKDRAQQETQYF.

In this sample, this clonotype turned up many times. Here the CDR3 reads CASSFPGDSYNEQFF. The CDR3 bases are TGTGCCAGCAGTTTCCCGGGGGATTCCTACAATGAGCAGTTCTTC. The V call is TRBV12-3 or TRBV12-4, the J call TRBJ2-1; tentatively, D is TRBD2 (6 bases). This CDR3 has 15 amino acids. Trimming took 3 bases from V and 1 from J, leaving 10 bases between them.

The sample holds a few counts of this clonotype. V and J are TRBV5-1 and TRBJ2-5; 11 positions agree with TRBD2. The length of the CDR3 is 15 residues. Trimming removed 3 bases from V and 1 base from J; junction bases left unmatched: 2. Germline V gene lookup returns CDR1 SGHRS and CDR2 YFSETQ. The CDR3: CASSWTSGPQETQYF. The CDR3 DNA reads TGCGCCAGCAGCTGGACTAGCGGGCCCCAAGAGACCCAGTACTTC.